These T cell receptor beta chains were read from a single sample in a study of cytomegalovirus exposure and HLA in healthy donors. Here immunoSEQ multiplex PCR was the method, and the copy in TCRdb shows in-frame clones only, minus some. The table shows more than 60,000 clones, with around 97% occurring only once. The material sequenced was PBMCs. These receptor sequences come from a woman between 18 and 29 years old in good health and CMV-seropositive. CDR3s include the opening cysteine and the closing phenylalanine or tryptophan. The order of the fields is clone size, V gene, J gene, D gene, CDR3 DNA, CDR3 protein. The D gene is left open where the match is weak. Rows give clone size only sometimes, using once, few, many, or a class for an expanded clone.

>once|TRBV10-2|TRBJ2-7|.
TGCGCCAGCAGGGATGACAGCTACGAGCAGTACTTC
CASRDDSYEQYF
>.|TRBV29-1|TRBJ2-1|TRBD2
TGCAGCGTCGCCTTAGCGGGAGGTGGTGAGCAGTTCTTC
CSVALAGGGEQFF
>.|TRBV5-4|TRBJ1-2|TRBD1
TGTGCCAGCAGCTTGGCCCCGACAGGGGGTAGTTTCTATGGCTACACCTTC
CASSLAPTGGSFYGYTF
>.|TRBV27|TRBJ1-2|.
TGTGCCAGCAGTTTAAGCAGGGGCTATGGCTACACCTTC
CASSLSRGYGYTF
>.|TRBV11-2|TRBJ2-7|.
TGTGCCAGCAACTTAGGTCGCCTAGCCGAAGCTAGTAAGGAGCAGTACTTC
CASNLGRLAEASKEQYF
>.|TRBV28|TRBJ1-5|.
TGTGCCAGCAGTTTACTCCTAATTGTGGGCAATCAGCCCCAGCATTTT
CASSLLLIVGNQPQHF
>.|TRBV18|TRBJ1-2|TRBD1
TGTGCCAGCTCACCCCAGGACAGGAACCTGTATGGCTACACCTTC
CASSPQDRNLYGYTF
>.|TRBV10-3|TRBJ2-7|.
TGTGCCATCAGTGAGTCAAGGGTTGGTTCGGGGGAGCAGTACTTC
CAISESRVGSGEQYF
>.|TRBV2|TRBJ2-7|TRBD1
TGTGCCAGCAGAGGACAGGGGGCTTCCTACGAGCAGTACTTC
CASRGQGASYEQYF
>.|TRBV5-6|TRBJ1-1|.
TGTGCCAGCAGCTCACAGGTGAACACTGAAGCTTTCTTT
CASSSQVNTEAFF
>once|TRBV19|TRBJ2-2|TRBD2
TGTGCCAGTAGTAGATTAGCGGGAGGTTCTTTCGGGGAGCTGTTTTTT
CASSRLAGGSFGELFF
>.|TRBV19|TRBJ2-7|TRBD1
TGTGCCAGTAGTGACCGACAGGGGGCTACCTACGAGCAGTACTTC
CASSDRQGATYEQYF
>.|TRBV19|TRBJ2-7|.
TGTGCCAGTAGTCCCCTGGCGGGTGGCTCCTACGAGCAGTACTTC
CASSPLAGGSYEQYF
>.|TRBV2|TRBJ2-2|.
TGTGCCAGCATTAGAAACAGGGATGGCACCGGGGAGCTGTTTTTT
CASIRNRDGTGELFF
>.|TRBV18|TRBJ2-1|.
TGTGCCAGCTCACCACCTAAATTGGGGGCCGGATTGGATGAGCAGTTCTTC
CASSPPKLGAGLDEQFF
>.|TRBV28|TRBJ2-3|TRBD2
TGTGCCAGCAGTTTAGGGGCGGGGACTAGCGGGATGCAAGATACGCAGTATTTT
CASSLGAGTSGMQDTQYF
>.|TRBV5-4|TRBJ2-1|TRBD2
TGTGCCAGCAGCGGACTAGCGGACTACAATGAGCAGTTCTTC
CASSGLADYNEQFF
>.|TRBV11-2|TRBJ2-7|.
TGTGCCAGCACCTTAGCAGGGGTCTACGAGCAGTACTTC
CASTLAGVYEQYF
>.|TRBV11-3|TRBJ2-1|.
TGTGCCAGCAGCTTCAGGGCCCCTTACAATGAGCAGTTCTTC
CASSFRAPYNEQFF
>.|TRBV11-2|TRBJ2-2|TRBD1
TGTGCCAGCAGCGGCCGGGACAGGGGGTACACCGGGGAGCTGTTTTTT
CASSGRDRGYTGELFF
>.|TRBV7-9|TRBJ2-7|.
TGTGCCAGCAGCTTCCCCCTGGAGGCAGGTTTAAAAGAGCAGTACTTC
CASSFPLEAGLKEQYF
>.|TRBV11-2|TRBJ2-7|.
TGTGCCAGCAGCTCAGACCCCGATAGCTCCTACGAGCAGTACTTC
CASSSDPDSSYEQYF
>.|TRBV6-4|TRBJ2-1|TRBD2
TGTGCCAGCAGTGACCGGGCGGGAGGTTCTGATGAGCAGTTCTTC
CASSDRAGGSDEQFF
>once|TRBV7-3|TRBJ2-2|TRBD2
TGTGCCAGCAGCCCCACTAGCGGGCGCCACACCGGGGAGCTGTTTTTT
CASSPTSGRHTGELFF
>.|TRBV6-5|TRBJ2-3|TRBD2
TGTGCCAGCAGTTTGGCGGGAGGGGGTAGGGATACGCAGTATTTT
CASSLAGGGRDTQYF
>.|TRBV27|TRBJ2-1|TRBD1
TGTGCCAGCAGTTTGGGACAGGGCTATGAGCAGTTCTTC
CASSLGQGYEQFF
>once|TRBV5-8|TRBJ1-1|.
TGTGCCAGCAGCTTGGTGTCGGGTCAGGGGCCTGAAGCTTTCTTT
CASSLVSGQGPEAFF
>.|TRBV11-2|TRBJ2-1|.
TGTGCCAGCAGCGCCGGGACTTTTCCTGTGAATGAGCAGTTCTTC
CASSAGTFPVNEQFF
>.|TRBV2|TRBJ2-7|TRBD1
TGTGCCAGCAGTTTCCGGGACAGGGTTGCCGAGCAGTACTTC
CASSFRDRVAEQYF
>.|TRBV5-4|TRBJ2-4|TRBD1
TGTGCCAGCAGCACGGGACAGGGGGCCTTAGCCAAAAACATTCAGTACTTC
CASSTGQGALAKNIQYF
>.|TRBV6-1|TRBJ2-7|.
TGTGCCACAAATTTAAGGGGCCACTACGAGCAGTACTTC
CATNLRGHYEQYF
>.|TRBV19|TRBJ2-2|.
TGTGCCAGTAGTATAAGCCCTGCGAACACCGGGGAGCTGTTTTTT
CASSISPANTGELFF
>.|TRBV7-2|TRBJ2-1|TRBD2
TGTGCCAGCAGCTTAACTAGCGGGACTTACAATGAGCAGTTCTTC
CASSLTSGTYNEQFF
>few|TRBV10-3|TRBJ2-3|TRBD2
TGTGCCATCAGTGGGACTAGCGGGGAAACAGATACGCAGTATTTT
CAISGTSGETDTQYF
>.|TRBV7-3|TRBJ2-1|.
TGTGCCAGCAGCTTAGCCGGTCGCCCGCTCAATGAGCAGTTCTTC
CASSLAGRPLNEQFF
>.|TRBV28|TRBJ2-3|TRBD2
TGTGCCAGCAGTTTAGGGGCTAGCGGGAGGGCAACAGATACGCAGTATTTT
CASSLGASGRATDTQYF
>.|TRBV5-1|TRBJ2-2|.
TGCGCCAGCAGCACTCTAGGTAGCAACACCGGGGAGCTGTTTTTT
CASSTLGSNTGELFF
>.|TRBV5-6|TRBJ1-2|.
TGTGCCAGCAGCTTGACCGGGATCAATGGCTACACCTTC
CASSLTGINGYTF
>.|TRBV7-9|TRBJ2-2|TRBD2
TGTGCCAGCAGCCGGACTAGCCTTAACACCGGGGAGCTGTTTTTT
CASSRTSLNTGELFF
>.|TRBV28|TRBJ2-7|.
TGTGCCAGCATCCCACAGGGACCCTCCTCCTACGAGCAGTACTTC
CASIPQGPSSYEQYF
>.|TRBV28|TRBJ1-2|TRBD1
TGTGCCAGCAGTTCCGCGCCGGCGGGACAGTTCTATGGCTACACCTTC
CASSSAPAGQFYGYTF
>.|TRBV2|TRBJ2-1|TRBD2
TGTGCCAGCTTGGGGCGGGAGTTGGGTAATGAGCAGTTCTTC
CASLGRELGNEQFF